This T cell receptor beta chain was retrieved from a study of OX40 agonist ivuxolimab in advanced cancers. Study-level background: The patients' treatment was ivuxolimab, an agonistic anti-OX40 (CD134) antibody. Males comprised roughly four fifths of the group, whose mean age was about 60 years (range 23 to 79). General observations from the study: Clonal expansion was seen in CD4+ and CD8+ blood T cells by week 6 at 0.1 to 3.0 mg/kg. CD8+ T cells were the subset that, on average, had more expanded clones than CD4+.

V gave up 3 bases and J gave up 0 bases, with 3 bases separating them. This CDR3 has 12 amino acids. The germline V gene encodes CDR1 MNHNS and CDR2 SASEGT. Notes on this clone: Its cognate antigen is unknown.

Sequencing used immunoSEQ multiplex PCR; TCRdb keeps in-frame clones, though not all of them. Counted here are about 14,000 clones, 60% to 85% occurring once; the ten biggest clones make up about 36%. The chain joins TRBV6-1 to TRBJ2-7; no firm D call. The sequencing used CD4+ or CD8+ T cells sorted from blood, collected in a trial of the OX40 agonist ivuxolimab. The sequence was obtained from an adult with an advanced solid tumor such as melanoma, head and neck, liver or kidney cancer. CDR3 loop: CASSESSYEQYF. The CDR3 DNA reads TGTGCCAGCAGTGAGTCCTCCTACGAGCAGTACTTC.